This is a list of T cell receptor beta chains from one sample in a study of Graves' ophthalmopathy and Graves' hyperthyroidism. TCRdb redid the calling of the multiplex PCR reads with MiXCR, one entry per CDR3 protein. The sample records over 500,000 distinct CDR3 sequences, 20% to 25% being singletons. Sample: peripheral blood. These receptors all stem from a woman aged 18-30 years with stable Graves' hyperthyroidism. Some clones in this sample may be carry-over from other donors' samples. CDR3s include the opening cysteine and the closing phenylalanine or tryptophan. The order of the fields is V gene, J gene, clone size, CDR3 protein. Clone sizes are given selectively: once, few, many, or a class where the clone is expanded.

v_call: TRBV20-1
j_call: TRBJ1-1
clone_size: many
cdr3_aa: CSARGGHSMNTEAFF

v_call: TRBV15
j_call: TRBJ2-7
clone_size: -
cdr3_aa: CATSRDFKARPPYEQYF

v_call: TRBV18
j_call: TRBJ1-1
clone_size: -
cdr3_aa: CASSSTNMNTEAFF

v_call: TRBV27
j_call: TRBJ2-7
clone_size: many
cdr3_aa: CASFKDREIEQYF

v_call: TRBV12-5
j_call: TRBJ1-2
clone_size: many
cdr3_aa: CASGFMAGRGDGYTF

v_call: TRBV7-2
j_call: TRBJ1-2
clone_size: few
cdr3_aa: CASRRQGRCYGYTF

v_call: TRBV20-1
j_call: TRBJ2-5
clone_size: many
cdr3_aa: CSASWGGKKETQYF

v_call: TRBV12-3/TRBV12-4
j_call: TRBJ1-1
clone_size: few
cdr3_aa: CASGRYGGMNTEAFF

v_call: TRBV5-6
j_call: TRBJ1-3
clone_size: few
cdr3_aa: CASSKQGYGNTIYF

v_call: TRBV13
j_call: TRBJ2-7
clone_size: once
cdr3_aa: CASSLRSLGPYEQYF

v_call: TRBV24-1
j_call: TRBJ2-5
clone_size: -
cdr3_aa: CATSDFALAGEETQYF

v_call: TRBV27
j_call: TRBJ2-7
clone_size: few
cdr3_aa: CASTPGSGTSGFPGYF

v_call: TRBV2
j_call: TRBJ2-5
clone_size: -
cdr3_aa: CASRGQGLGTQYF

v_call: TRBV24-1
j_call: TRBJ2-7
clone_size: many
cdr3_aa: CATSVPEGKQYF

v_call: TRBV6-1
j_call: TRBJ2-6
clone_size: -
cdr3_aa: CASNKGFMNPGANVLTF

v_call: TRBV12-3/TRBV12-4
j_call: TRBJ1-1
clone_size: -
cdr3_aa: CASSPQFGRTDRSSSF

v_call: TRBV5-1
j_call: TRBJ1-2
clone_size: many
cdr3_aa: CASSPVSGQNNNYGYTF

v_call: TRBV3-1
j_call: TRBJ1-2
clone_size: -
cdr3_aa: CASSQARDRNYGYTF